A single sample gave rise to the 20 T cell receptor beta chains below, sequenced in a study of blood T cell repertoires in COVID-19. Repertoires were generated with immunoSEQ multiplex PCR, while TCRdb's copy carries only in-frame clones and drops some. Of around 150,000 clones in the sample, 87% were seen once. Sequencing was carried out using peripheral blood. These receptor sequences come from a man in his forties or fifties with active COVID-19.

The chain has TRBV6-1 and TRBJ1-2; no reliable D call. The CDR3 sequence is 19 residues long. The V and J ends lost 3 bases and 4 bases respectively, with 27 bases between them. Germline V lookup: CDR1 MNHNS, CDR2 SASEGT. CDR3 sequence: CASSEDGISNYPRGYGYTF. In DNA, the CDR3 is TGTGCCAGCAGTGAGGATGGGATATCCAACTACCCTCGGGGCTATGGCTACACCTTC.

This clone was seen more than once but under ten times. The junction does not match germline at one end; this may be a read error. The gene calls are TRBV5-1 and TRBJ2-7, with 16 bases lining up with TRBD2. CDR1 is SGHRS, CDR2 YFSETQ, per germline. The CDR3 totals 15 residues. This CDR3 is CASSQEPGLAGGARF. CDR3 nucleotide sequence: TGCGCCAGCAGCCAAGAGCCGGGACTAGCGGGGGGGGCTCGCTTC.

This chain links TRBV4-1 with TRBJ1-2, with D perhaps TRBD1 (5 bases). Looked up from germline, CDR1 is MGHRA and CDR2 is YSYEKL. V was trimmed by 0 bases and J by 8 bases, leaving 10 bases between them. CDR3 length equals 13 residues. The CDR3 bases are TGCGCCAGCAGCCAAGAGGGGGGAATCGGCTACACCTTC. Amino acids: CASSQEGGIGYTF.

The chain has TRBV29-1 and TRBJ1-1; 8 bases fit TRBD1. The CDR3 covers 11 residues. V shed 3 bases, J shed 8 bases, and the junction held 2 bases outside the gene matches. Germline-derived CDR1 and CDR2 are SQVTM and ANQGSEA. In DNA form, the CDR3 reads TGCAGCGTTGACAGGGGGCGCGAAGCTTTCTTT. It translates to CSVDRGREAFF.

The gene calls are TRBV27 and TRBJ2-1; D ambiguous. The ends were cut back, 0 bases at V and 2 bases at J, with 11 bases in the middle. The germline CDR1 and CDR2 sequences are MNHEY and SMNVEV (reference sequence). There are 16 residues in the CDR3. The CDR3 reads CASSLSNYNTYNEQFF. CDR3 nucleotides: TGTGCCAGCAGTTTATCGAACTATAACACCTACAATGAGCAGTTCTTC.

The gene calls are TRBV7-2 and TRBJ1-1; tentative D call: TRBD1 (5 bases). The length of the CDR3 is 15 residues. Trimming took 4 bases from V and 4 from J, leaving 16 bases between them. The germline gives CDR1 SGHTA, CDR2 FQGNSA. This chain's CDR3 is CASSSTPQGGTEAFF. The CDR3 DNA sequence: TGTGCCAGCAGCTCCACCCCCCAGGGAGGCACTGAAGCTTTCTTT.

This clone was counted a single time. The J gene is TRBJ1-1, the V gene TRBV7-2; D ambiguous. Germline values: CDR1 SGHTA, CDR2 FQGNSA. Trimming removed 1 base at V and 5 bases at J, with 8 bases between. This CDR3 is built from 13 residues. Written as DNA, the CDR3 is TGTGCCAGCAGCTTAGGCTTGCGAACTGAAGCTTTCTTT. This gives the protein CASSLGLRTEAFF. Combining the CDR3 with reference TRBV7-2 and TRBJ1-1 gives the whole variable domain GAGVSQSPSNKVTEKGKDVELRCDPISGHTALYWYRQSLGQGLEFLIYFQGNSAPDKSGLPSDRFSAERTGGSVSTLTIQRTQQEDSAVYLCASSLGLRTEAFFGQGTRLTVV.

V and J are TRBV18 and TRBJ1-3; 9 nucleotides agree with TRBD1. Germline loops: CDR1 KGHSH, CDR2 LQKENI. The CDR3 sequence is 18 residues long. J was trimmed by 0 bases and V by 3 bases; bases with no gene match: 9. In DNA, the CDR3 is TGTGCCAGCTCACCGCCCTCCGGGACAGGGCACTCTGGAAACACCATATATTTT. Protein sequence: CASSPPSGTGHSGNTIYF.

The chain combines TRBV25-1 with TRBJ1-6; 8 nucleotides align to TRBD1. The CDR3 covers 18 residues. Germline trimming cut 0 bases from V and 4 bases from J; bases unmatched to any gene: 8. Germline CDR1 reads MGHDK; CDR2 reads SYGVNS. The CDR3 sequence: CASSEYYGQGDYNSPLHF. The CDR3 region has the DNA TGTGCCAGCAGTGAATATTATGGACAGGGCGATTATAATTCACCCCTCCACTTT.

The genes are TRBV4-2 and TRBJ2-6; maybe TRBD2 (7 bases). Looked up from germline, CDR1 is LGHNA and CDR2 is YNFKEQ. The CDR3 runs 16 residues. V lost 5 bases, J lost 4 bases, and 15 bases lay in between. The CDR3 DNA reads TGTGCCAGCAGCGGGGGGGCGATAACCGGGGCCAACGTCCTGACTTTC. Translation gives CASSGGAITGANVLTF.

The J gene is TRBJ2-3, the V gene TRBV30; tentatively, D is TRBD2 (6 bases). Trimming pared 5 bases from V and 9 bases from J, leaving 15 bases between. Germline loops: CDR1 GTSNPN, CDR2 SVGIG (reference sequence). The CDR3 contains 12 residues. DNA for the CDR3: TGTGCCTGGGGGACTGGTTGGGAGACGCAGTATTTT. Its translation is CAWGTGWETQYF.

This chain joins TRBV10-1 and TRBJ1-6, with D uncertain. CDR3 length: 18 residues. V dropped 0 bases and J dropped 3 bases, with 15 bases sitting between them. Germline lookup yields CDR1 WNHNN and CDR2 SYGVQD (reference sequence). The CDR3 is CASSESTLTSFYNSPLHF. The CDR3 bases are TGCGCCAGCAGTGAGTCGACTCTGACCAGCTTCTATAATTCACCCCTCCACTTT.

This rearrangement joins TRBV27 to TRBJ1-2; 9 positions agree with TRBD1. Germline CDR1 and CDR2: MNHEY and SMNVEV (reference sequence). The CDR3 runs to 15 residues. Losses at the gene ends were 4 bases for V and 8 bases for J; bases not matched to a gene: 11. This CDR3 is CASSSIQGARSGYTF. The CDR3, as DNA: TGTGCCAGCAGTTCGATACAGGGGGCTAGATCGGGCTACACCTTC.

The chain employs TRBV7-3 and TRBJ1-4; 7 bases fit TRBD1. The CDR3 has 17 amino acids. Germline CDR1 is SGHTA and CDR2 is FQGTGA. Trimming cost V 5 bases and J 0 bases; bases outside gene matches: 9. The CDR3 DNA follows: TGTGCCAGCAGCGCCACCGACAGGGTGGCAACTAATGAAAAACTGTTTTTT. Protein sequence: CASSATDRVATNEKLFF.

The chain employs TRBV5-8 and TRBJ2-1; 14 nucleotides line up with TRBD2. Germline CDR1 reads SGHTS; CDR2 reads YDEGEE. Germline trimming cut 4 bases from V and 5 bases from J; bases unmatched to any gene: 2. This CDR3 is 15 amino acids long. In nucleotides, the CDR3 is TGTGCCAGCAGCCCGGGACTAGCGGGGGACAATGAGCAGTTCTTC. Protein product: CASSPGLAGDNEQFF.

The gene calls are TRBV6-5 and TRBJ2-1; no clear D gene. V lost 5 bases, J lost 4 bases, and 6 bases lay in between. Germline CDR1 MNHEY, CDR2 SVGAGI. The length of the CDR3 is 12 residues. CDR3 protein: CASSNRYNEQFF. The CDR3 coding sequence is TGTGCCAGCAGTAATAGATACAATGAGCAGTTCTTC.

This rearrangement joins TRBV6-1 to TRBJ1-5; the D is unclear. CDR1 and CDR2 (germline): MNHNS, SASEGT. The CDR3 consists of 16 residues. The V end was cut by 0 bases, the J end by 0 bases, with 9 bases between. Here the CDR3 DNA reads TGTGCCAGCAGTGAAGCAAAGCTTTATAGCAATCAGCCCCAGCATTTT. This encodes CASSEAKLYSNQPQHF.

The rearrangement joins TRBV4-3 to TRBJ2-5, with 8 bases that match TRBD2. Trimming at V came to 0 bases and at J to 0 bases, leaving 9 bases not matched to a gene. Germline CDR1 is LGHNA and CDR2 is YSLEER. The CDR3 is 18 amino acids. CDR3 protein: CASSQEFQRGPHQETQYF. In DNA, the CDR3 is TGCGCCAGCAGCCAAGAGTTCCAGCGGGGGCCGCACCAAGAGACCCAGTACTTC.

V is TRBV4-1 and J is TRBJ2-7; 9 bases are a match to TRBD2. In germline, CDR1 is MGHRA, CDR2 YSYEKL. After removal of 0 bases from V and 3 bases from J, the junction contained 15 bases not matched to a gene. The CDR3 is 19 amino acids. The CDR3 sequence: CASSQDLSSGGPLDYEQYF. CDR3 DNA sequence: TGCGCCAGCAGCCAAGATCTTAGTAGCGGGGGCCCATTGGACTACGAGCAGTACTTC.

The genes are TRBV4-2 and TRBJ2-7, with 10 nucleotides matching TRBD1. Germline assignment: CDR1 LGHNA and CDR2 YNFKEQ. The junction had 12 bases not matched to a gene; V was cut back by 2 bases and J by 2 bases. This CDR3 comprises 18 residues. CDR3 protein: CASSQRLSTGGYTYEQYF. CDR3 nucleotide sequence: TGTGCCAGCAGCCAAAGACTTTCGACAGGGGGCTACACCTACGAGCAGTACTTC.